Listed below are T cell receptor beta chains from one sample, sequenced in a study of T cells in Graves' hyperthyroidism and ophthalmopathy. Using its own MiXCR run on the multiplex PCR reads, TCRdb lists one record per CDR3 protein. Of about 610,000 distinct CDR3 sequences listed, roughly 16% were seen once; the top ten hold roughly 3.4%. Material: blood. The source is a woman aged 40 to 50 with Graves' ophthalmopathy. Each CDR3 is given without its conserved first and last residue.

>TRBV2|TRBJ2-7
ASRPGTVSYEQY
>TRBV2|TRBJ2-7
ASREGTGENYEQY
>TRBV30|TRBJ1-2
AWNIKAAENYGYT
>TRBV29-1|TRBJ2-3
SVDRLDTQY
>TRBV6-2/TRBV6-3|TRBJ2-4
ASSLGQGAIQY
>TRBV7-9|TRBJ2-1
ASSLGYTSNEQF
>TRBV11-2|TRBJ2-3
ASSLVSGATDTQY
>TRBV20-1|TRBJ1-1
SARYNRDSTEAF
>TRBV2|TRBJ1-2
ASSELSGSLGGYT
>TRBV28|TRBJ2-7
ASSHGAYEQY
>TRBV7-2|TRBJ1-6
ASSLVARGQGGSPLH
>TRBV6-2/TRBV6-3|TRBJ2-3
ASNLQGGLATDTQY
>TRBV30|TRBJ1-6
AWGVKARGSPLH
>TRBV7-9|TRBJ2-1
ASSLRGTGVNEQF
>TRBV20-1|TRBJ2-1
SAPWTSGSSYNEQF
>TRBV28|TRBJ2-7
ASSLFRGVSDEQY
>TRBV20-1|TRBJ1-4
SARDKRTGTGREKLF
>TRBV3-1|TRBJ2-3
ASSTSGRADTQY
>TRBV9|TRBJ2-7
ASSVGPGLRYEQY
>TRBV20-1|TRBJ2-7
SARDWSSSYEQY
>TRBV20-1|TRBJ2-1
SASRRDGHNEQF
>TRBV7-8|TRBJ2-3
ASRADPSGYEDTQY
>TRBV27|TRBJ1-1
ASSLRGQGTGRTEAF
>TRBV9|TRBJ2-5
ASSVGGTGQETQY
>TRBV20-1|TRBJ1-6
SARSGSHNSPLH
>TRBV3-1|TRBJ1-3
ASSQTFSGNTIY
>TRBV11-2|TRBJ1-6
ASSLDPGNSPLH
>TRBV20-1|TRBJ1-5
SAGRDIDNQPQH
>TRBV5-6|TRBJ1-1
ASSLTTGGVHTEAF